The sequence of this T cell receptor beta chain was determined in a study of blood T cell repertoires in COVID-19. TCRdb keeps only in-frame clones here, not all; method: immunoSEQ multiplex PCR. The data hold hundreds of thousands of clones, with 81% observed a single time. This CDR3 comprises 12 residues. The germline V gene encodes CDR1 LNHNV and CDR2 YYDKDF (reference sequence). Deletions cut 0 bases from V and 11 bases from J, with 11 bases between. This receptor was identified in a woman of 80 years or more with acute or convalescent COVID-19. The sample was peripheral blood. The chain employs TRBV15 and TRBJ2-7, with D maybe TRBD2 (5 bases). The CDR3, as DNA: TGTGCCACCAGCAGAGAAGTGGGAGAGGAGTACTTC. It yields the protein CATSREVGEEYF. Variable domain in full (rest from reference TRBV15 and TRBJ2-7): DAMVIQNPRYQVTQFGKPVTLSCSQTLNHNVMYWYQQKSSQAPKLLFHYYDKDFNNEADTPDNFQSRRPNTSFCFLDIRSPGLGDTAMYLCATSREVGEEYFGPGTRLTVT.